This TCR beta chain was obtained from a study of T cell changes during pregnancy in multiple sclerosis. Generated by immunoSEQ multiplex PCR, the TCRdb table keeps only in-frame clones and is missing some. Of around 71,000 clones listed, just over 90% are singletons. Trimming shortened V by 0 bases and J by 3 bases, and 17 bases separated the two germline ends. The CDR3 totals 17 residues. CDR1 and CDR2 from the germline V gene are MGHRA and YSYEKL. The rearrangement links TRBV4-1 to TRBJ1-2; the D gene is possibly TRBD1 (5 bases). The clonotype originates from a female donor with multiple sclerosis, enrolled in a pregnancy study. The starting material was peripheral blood, obtained in the third trimester of pregnancy. The CDR3 DNA is TGCGCCAGCAGCCAAGATCACAGGCAGTCCTTTTACTATGGCTACACCTTC. Translated, it gives CASSQDHRQSFYYGYTF.